One sample yielded the 9 T cell receptor beta chains listed below, sequenced in a study of CD8+ T cells in alopecia areata. The sequencing template was cDNA reverse transcribed from extracted RNA. Profiling relied on immunoSEQ multiplex PCR, and the TCRdb table lists in-frame clones only, not all of them. The data show around 140,000 clones, almost 50% seen once. The sequences come from CD8+ T cells sorted from blood, collected at week 0. Receptors originate from a human donor with alopecia areata.

The gene calls are TRBV27 and TRBJ1-2; weak D call: TRBD1 (6 bases). V dropped 4 bases and J dropped 5 bases, with 11 bases sitting between them. The CDR3 is made up of 13 amino acids. Germline V lookup: CDR1 MNHEY, CDR2 SMNVEV (reference sequence). The CDR3, as DNA: TGTGCCAGCAGTTCGGATACAGGGTATGGCTACACCTTC. The encoded protein is CASSSDTGYGYTF.

This chain connects TRBV4-1 to TRBJ1-6; no firm D call. This CDR3 comprises 14 residues. CDR1 and CDR2 (germline): MGHRA, YSYEKL. Trimming took 2 bases from V and 10 from J, leaving 12 bases between them. The CDR3 spells CASSQHDVGSPLHF. The CDR3 nucleotides read TGCGCCAGCAGCCAACACGACGTAGGGTCACCCCTCCACTTT.

The table lists this clone with a few counts. This chain joins TRBV7-2 and TRBJ1-5; maybe TRBD1 (6 bases). Trimming took off 1 base at V and 6 bases at J, with 13 bases between the two ends. This CDR3 comprises 15 residues. Germline V CDR1 and CDR2: SGHTA, FQGNSA. CDR3 DNA sequence: TGTGCCAGCAGCTTAGACTCTGGGGGCGGTCAGCCCCAGCATTTT. It translates to CASSLDSGGGQPQHF. The variable domain in full, with the rest retrieved from reference TRBV7-2 and TRBJ1-5, is GAGVSQSPSNKVTEKGKDVELRCDPISGHTALYWYRQSLGQGLEFLIYFQGNSAPDKSGLPSDRFSAERTGGSVSTLTIQRTQQEDSAVYLCASSLDSGGGQPQHFGDGTRLSIL.

The chain has TRBV4-2 and TRBJ2-1; 8 bases line up with TRBD2. This CDR3 spans 16 amino acids. The ends lost 4 bases at V and 5 bases at J; junction bases unmatched: 10. Germline V gene lookup returns CDR1 LGHNA and CDR2 YNFKEQ. CDR3 sequence reads: CASSLGPLAGNNEQFF. The CDR3, as DNA: TGTGCCAGCAGCCTTGGCCCTCTAGCGGGTAACAATGAGCAGTTCTTC.

This clone was detected many times. The chain is built from TRBV6-1 and TRBJ2-2, with TRBD2 matching 7 bases. This CDR3 has 15 amino acids. Germline CDR1 reads MNHNS; CDR2 reads SASEGT. Trimming removed 1 base from V and 3 bases from J; junction bases left unmatched: 2. The CDR3 reads CASSEVAGDTGELFF. For the CDR3, the DNA is TGTGCCAGCAGTGAAGTTGCGGGGGACACCGGGGAGCTGTTTTTT.

CDR3 residues: CASSIWGTGIPYEQYF. CDR3 DNA: TGTGCCAGTAGTATATGGGGGACAGGGATTCCCTACGAGCAGTACTTC. The rearrangement uses TRBV19 and TRBJ2-7; TRBD1 agrees at 9 bases. With V trimmed by 2 bases and J by 2 bases, 7 bases remained unmatched. The germline V gene has CDR1 LNHDA and CDR2 SQIVND (reference sequence). The CDR3 totals 16 residues.

This clone has a handful of counts. CDR3 amino acids: CASSITYNEQFF. Here the CDR3 DNA reads TGTGCCAGCAGCATTACCTACAATGAGCAGTTCTTC. The chain employs TRBV7-9 and TRBJ2-1; unclear D gene. Germline CDR1 is SEHNR and CDR2 is FQNEAQ (reference sequence). The CDR3 is 12 amino acids. V lost 5 bases and J lost 2, with 4 bases in between.

A few counts support this clone. J is TRBJ1-2 and V is TRBV19; D is uncertain. Per germline, CDR1 LNHDA and CDR2 SQIVND (reference sequence). V lost 7 bases, J lost 5 bases, and 14 bases lay in between. The CDR3 length is 13 residues. The CDR3 DNA reads TGTGCCAGTAACTCTATGGAAGGGTATGGCTACACCTTC. Its protein is CASNSMEGYGYTF.

The chain has TRBV27 and TRBJ2-7; 7 bases agree with TRBD2. Looked up from germline, CDR1 is MNHEY and CDR2 is SMNVEV (reference sequence). The CDR3 runs 12 residues. V lost 8 bases, J lost 5 bases, and 6 bases stayed unmatched. CDR3 bases: TGTGCCAGCGGGGGAGGGTTACACGAGCAGTACTTC. Its translation: CASGGGLHEQYF.